Shown below are 23 T cell receptor beta chains from a single sample sequenced in a study of response to subunit inactivated influenza vaccine. TCRdb re-called the RT-PCR reads with MiXCR, one entry per CDR3 protein. The repertoire has 650,000 to 800,000 distinct CDR3 sequences, around 14% of them found once; the top ten carry roughly 6.4%. Sequencing was performed on PBMCs from blood, taken around two weeks before vaccination. All receptors come from a man aged 45-65 years who received an inactivated influenza vaccine.

J is TRBJ2-1 and V is TRBV7-9; no reliable D call. Germline V gives CDR1 SEHNR, CDR2 FQNEAQ (reference sequence). Trimming removed 4 bases at V and 3 bases at J, with 13 bases between. The CDR3 covers 15 residues. CDR3 residues: CASSSLVVGYNEQFF. The DNA of the CDR3 is TGTGCCAGCAGCTCCCTAGTAGTAGGCTACAATGAGCAGTTCTTC.

This clonotype was found a few times. The CDR3 reads CASRSRGAGLVDTQYF. CDR3 bases: TGTGCCAGCAGATCACGCGGGGCAGGGTTGGTAGATACGCAGTATTTT. V and J are TRBV6-1 and TRBJ2-3; D might be TRBD2 (6 bases). Deletions cut 6 bases from V and 5 bases from J, with 21 bases between. The CDR3 consists of 16 residues. Germline CDR1 is MNHNS and CDR2 is SASEGT.

The chain recombines TRBV2 with TRBJ1-3, with a tentative D call TRBD1 (6 bases). Germline lookup yields CDR1 SNHLY and CDR2 FYNNEI. The CDR3 consists of 18 residues. Trimming cost V 7 bases and J 3 bases, with 25 bases left between them. The CDR3 loop reads CASIRDQQGGTNGNTIYF. The DNA of the CDR3 is TGTGCCAGCATCCGGGACCAACAAGGGGGAACGAATGGAAACACCATATATTTT.

This clonotype has a handful of counts. The rearrangement uses TRBV4-2 and TRBJ2-6; 8 bases align to TRBD1. CDR1 is LGHNA, CDR2 YNFKEQ, per germline. J gave up 2 bases and V 2 bases, and 2 bases lay outside the gene matches. CDR3 length: 16 residues. This CDR3 is CASSQRQGTGANVLTF. CDR3 DNA sequence: TGTGCCAGCAGCCAACGACAGGGGACTGGGGCCAACGTCCTGACTTTC.

This clonotype has only a few counts. The CDR3 DNA reads as TGCAGCGTTGAATGGGTCGAGGTGACTAGCGGGAGGGCCGGGGGAGAGACCCAGTACTTC. Its protein product is CSVEWVEVTSGRAGGETQYF. The genes are TRBV29-1 and TRBJ2-5; 14 positions agree with TRBD2. This CDR3 contains 20 residues. Germline V gene data show CDR1 as SQVTM and CDR2 as ANQGSEA. J was trimmed by 4 bases and V by 2 bases; bases with no gene match: 18.

This clonotype was seen more than once but under ten times. The chain has TRBV7-2 and TRBJ2-6; tentatively, D is TRBD2 (6 bases). The V gene's germline CDR1 is SGHTA and CDR2 FQGNSA. Deletions cut 3 bases from V and 9 bases from J, with 12 bases between. The CDR3 covers 14 residues. The CDR3: CASSFAGGVNVLTF. DNA for the CDR3: TGTGCCAGCAGCTTTGCCGGGGGTGTCAACGTCCTGACTTTC.

A few counts support this clonotype. The chain recombines TRBV12-3 or TRBV12-4 with TRBJ2-7, with TRBD2 matching over 11 bases. J lost 2 bases, V lost 5 bases, and 2 bases had no gene match. This CDR3 comprises 14 residues. The CDR3 sequence: CASSNSGGAYEQYF. CDR3 bases: TGTGCCAGCAGTAATAGCGGGGGGGCCTACGAGCAGTACTTC.

This chain links TRBV4-2 with TRBJ2-7, with 9 bases aligning to TRBD1. The CDR3 runs to 14 residues. In germline, CDR1 is LGHNA, CDR2 YNFKEQ. Trimming cost V 3 bases and J 6 bases; bases outside gene matches: 6. The CDR3 loop reads CASSQGGQGSEQYF. The CDR3 bases are TGTGCCAGCAGCCAGGGCGGACAGGGGTCCGAGCAGTACTTC.

The rearrangement uses TRBV20-1 and TRBJ2-1, with a possible D match to TRBD2 (6 bases). V was cut by 4 bases and J by 2 bases, with 6 bases left in between. Germline lookup yields CDR1 DFQATT and CDR2 SNEGSKA (reference sequence). The length of the CDR3 is 12 residues. The CDR3 spells CSAIAAYNEQFF. The DNA of the CDR3 is TGCAGTGCTATAGCGGCCTACAATGAGCAGTTCTTC.

This chain uses TRBV28 with TRBJ2-7, with a tentative D call TRBD1 (5 bases). This CDR3 comprises 14 residues. Germline CDR1 and CDR2: MDHEN and SYDVKM. V lost 6 bases to trimming and J lost 2 bases, with 14 bases between them. DNA for the CDR3: TGTGCCAGCAGCCCTAATGACAGAGCCTACGAGCAGTACTTC. Residues: CASSPNDRAYEQYF.

This clonotype showed up just a few times. V is TRBV24-1 and J is TRBJ2-5, with TRBD1 identical over 8 bases. Looked up from germline, CDR1 is KGHDR and CDR2 is SFDVKD. The J segment lost 0 bases and the V segment lost 3 bases, leaving 5 bases of the junction unmatched. CDR3 length: 16 amino acids. The CDR3 coding sequence is TGTGCCACCAGTGATCGGACAGGGTTAAACCAAGAGACCCAGTACTTC. Its translation: CATSDRTGLNQETQYF.

There are many counts of this clonotype. The chain has TRBV4-1 and TRBJ2-5, with D unresolved. Between the trimmed V and J ends, which lost 0 bases and 1 base, there was a span of 9 bases. Per germline, CDR1 MGHRA and CDR2 YSYEKL. The CDR3 is 15 amino acids. CDR3 loop: CASSQESRSQETQYF. For the CDR3, the DNA is TGCGCCAGCAGCCAAGAATCTCGGAGCCAAGAGACCCAGTACTTC.

The chain carries TRBV6-6 and TRBJ1-1; the D gene is possibly TRBD1 (6 bases). The CDR3 runs 13 residues. V was trimmed by 7 bases and J by 3 bases, leaving 12 bases between them. CDR1 is MNHNY and CDR2 is SVGAGI in the germline V gene (reference sequence). The DNA for the CDR3 is TGTGCCAGCATTCACAGGGCAGACACTGAAGCTTTCTTT. Protein sequence: CASIHRADTEAFF.

This clonotype was detected a few times. V and J are TRBV6-1 and TRBJ2-1; a weak D match, TRBD2 (6 bases). There are 16 residues in the CDR3. The germline CDR1 and CDR2 sequences are MNHNS and SASEGT. Trimming stripped 6 bases from V and 6 bases from J, with 21 bases between. CDR3 sequence: CASRPTLSGTFNEQFF. The CDR3 nucleotides are TGTGCCAGCAGGCCAACCCTTTCCGGGACTTTCAATGAGCAGTTCTTC.

This chain links TRBV20-1 with TRBJ2-3; D is undetermined. The CDR3 contains 13 residues. In germline, CDR1 is DFQATT, CDR2 SNEGSKA (reference sequence). V was pared by 4 bases and J by 5 bases, with 13 bases between. As DNA, the CDR3 is TGCAGTGCTACCGGGTCTGAAGGAGATACGCAGTATTTT. Translating it yields CSATGSEGDTQYF.

CDR3 region: CASSTFGRDGYTF. As DNA, the CDR3 is TGTGCCAGCAGTACGTTCGGGCGGGATGGCTACACCTTC. The chain uses TRBV25-1 and TRBJ1-2; D uncertain. Trimming left V 5 bases short and J 6 bases short, with 13 bases between. CDR3 size: 13 residues. Germline loops: CDR1 MGHDK, CDR2 SYGVNS.

This clonotype was observed a few times. V and J are TRBV27 and TRBJ2-5; 12 bases are a match to TRBD1. With V trimmed by 2 bases and J by 3 bases, 4 bases remained unmatched. The CDR3 sequence is 16 residues long. Per germline, CDR1 MNHEY and CDR2 SMNVEV (reference sequence). The CDR3 is CASSLGTGGAEETQYF. The CDR3 region has the DNA TGTGCCAGCAGTTTAGGGACAGGGGGCGCGGAAGAGACCCAGTACTTC.

Concerning this clonotype itself: With a much larger clone just one base away, this may be a read error. The chain combines TRBV18 with TRBJ1-1; tentative D call: TRBD1 (5 bases). CDR1 and CDR2 from the germline V gene are KGHSH and LQKENI. The CDR3 runs 14 residues. CDR3 DNA sequence: TGTTCCAGCTCACCTTCCGGGGCAGGGACTGAAGCTTTCTTT. This translates into CSSSPSGAGTEAFF.

The chain recombines TRBV7-2 with TRBJ2-7; TRBD2 is a possible D gene (6 bases). CDR3 length: 14 amino acids. Germline assignment: CDR1 SGHTA and CDR2 FQGNSA. V lost 3 bases and J 2 bases, leaving 11 bases between the germline ends. CDR3 in amino acids: CASSFGGIPYEQYF. The CDR3 nucleotides read TGTGCCAGCAGCTTTGGCGGGATACCCTACGAGCAGTACTTC.

This clonotype has only a few counts. The chain combines TRBV5-1 with TRBJ2-7; 8 bases line up with TRBD2. The CDR3 contains 17 residues. V lost 4 bases and J lost 0; bases outside the gene matches: 12. Looked up from germline, CDR1 is SGHRS and CDR2 is YFSETQ. The CDR3 nucleotides are TGCGCCAGCAGCCCGGTTGTGGGCGGGGGGATCTCCTACGAGCAGTACTTC. Its translation: CASSPVVGGGISYEQYF.

The chain uses TRBV27 and TRBJ2-1; D gene ambiguous. The V end lost 1 base, the J end lost 3 bases, and 10 bases lay between the germline ends. Germline-derived CDR1 and CDR2 are MNHEY and SMNVEV (reference sequence). The CDR3 runs 15 residues. CDR3 nucleotide sequence: TGTGCCAGCAGTTTATTTTATGGTAGCTACAATGAGCAGTTCTTC. It encodes CASSLFYGSYNEQFF.

The V gene is TRBV4-3, the J gene TRBJ1-1; tentative D call: TRBD1 (6 bases). Trimming removed 3 bases at V and 11 bases at J, with 22 bases between. Germline V gives CDR1 LGHNA, CDR2 YSLEER. The CDR3 extends over 15 amino acids. This CDR3 is CASSQRVGTHLGAFF. In nucleotides, the CDR3 is TGCGCCAGCAGCCAGAGGGTAGGGACACACCTGGGGGCTTTCTTT.

The gene calls are TRBV7-8 and TRBJ2-6, with D perhaps assigned TRBD1 or TRBD2 (5 bases each). Trimming took off 1 base at V and 0 bases at J, with 16 bases between the two ends. The CDR3 totals 19 residues. Germline CDR1 and CDR2: SGHVS and FQNEAQ. The CDR3 DNA follows: TGTGCCAGCAGCTTAGTTACGGGACCGTTTAGCTCTGGGGCCAACGTCCTGACTTTC. It yields the protein CASSLVTGPFSSGANVLTF.